This TCR beta chain was obtained from a study of cytomegalovirus exposure and HLA in healthy donors. The CDR3 is 12 amino acids. V was clipped by 7 bases and J by 4 bases, with 10 bases between them. Germline CDR1 and CDR2: MDHEN and SYDVKM. Of note for this clone: Its antigen is still unknown.

Donors consisted of healthy bone marrow donors. This PCR relied on a set of 60 Vbeta primers and 13 Jbeta primers. Clones were read by immunoSEQ multiplex PCR, and TCRdb kept only the in-frame ones, dropping some. The table includes 130,000 or so clones, about four fifths detected once. Study-wide results and limits: Across donors, sequencing depth was assumed by presence/absence analyses to be roughly uniform.

The chain carries TRBV28 and TRBJ2-5; maybe TRBD2 (5 bases). Sequenced input: PBMCs. This TCR was recovered from a man aged 25-45 years in good health and CMV-seronegative. CDR3 in amino acids: CASTMAGETQYF. CDR3 nucleotide sequence: TGTGCCAGCACAATGGCGGGAGAGACCCAGTACTTC.